Listed below are T cell receptor beta chains from one sample, sequenced in a study of post-analysis software for immune sequencing data. Each CDR3 protein gets one entry after TCRdb re-called the PCR reads with MiXCR. This repertoire shows 740,000 or so distinct CDR3 sequences, around 50% found once; its top ten account for 4% to 5.5%. The specimen sequenced was blood. The source of these receptors is a girl aged 5-17 years with multiple sclerosis. The CDR3 runs from the conserved cysteine through the conserved F or W. The order of the fields is clone size, D gene, J gene, V gene, CDR3 DNA, CDR3 protein. A D gene is named only where the DNA matches it firmly. For some rows the clone size is stated as once, few or many, or as a class when expanded; others skip it.

NA	TRBD1	TRBJ1-4	TRBV7-6	TGTGCCAGCAGGCCCGGGACAGGGGTCGAAAAACTGTTTTTT	CASRPGTGVEKLFF
few	NA	TRBJ2-1	TRBV6-1	TGTGCCAGCAGTGAACTACGATCCCGACCCAATGAGCAGTTCTTC	CASSELRSRPNEQFF
once	TRBD1	TRBJ1-4	TRBV20-1	TGCAGTGCGAGACAGGGCGGAGATGAAAAACTGTTTTTT	CSARQGGDEKLFF
NA	TRBD2	TRBJ2-7	TRBV5-1	TGCGCCAGCAGCCTGGAAGGGGTAGCGGGGGGGCCAAAAGAGCAGTACTTC	CASSLEGVAGGPKEQYF
NA	TRBD2	TRBJ2-1	TRBV7-9	TGTGCCAGCAGCTTAAGGGTCGGCGGGAGGGCCATCGGTGAGCAGTTCTTC	CASSLRVGGRAIGEQFF
NA	TRBD2	TRBJ2-1	TRBV20-1	TGCAGTGCCAGCGGGATTAGCCACATGAATGAGCAGTTCTTC	CSASGISHMNEQFF
NA	NA	TRBJ2-4	TRBV6-1	TGTGCCAGCAGTCTAGAGACACAGTTCCTACCCTTAGCCGTGAACATTCAGTACTTC	CASSLETQFLPLAVNIQYF
NA	TRBD2	TRBJ2-1	TRBV20-1	TGCAGTGCTAGAGGGTGGCCCCGGGGGGGCTACAATGAGCAGTTCTTC	CSARGWPRGGYNEQFF
few	NA	TRBJ2-5	TRBV5-1	TGCGCCAGCAGCTTGGTTCGGGCAAAAGAGACCCAGTACTTC	CASSLVRAKETQYF
NA	NA	TRBJ2-7	TRBV12-3/TRBV12-4	TGTGCCAGCAGCCCTCCCGGGGAATGGTACGAGCAGTACTTC	CASSPPGEWYEQYF
NA	NA	TRBJ2-3	TRBV29-1	TGCAGCGTTGGACGGCAGGACACAGATACGCAGTATTTT	CSVGRQDTDTQYF
few	NA	TRBJ2-4	TRBV5-1	TGCGCCAGCAGCTTGGGGCTGCGGCAGGGCAAAAACATTCAGTACTTC	CASSLGLRQGKNIQYF
NA	TRBD1	TRBJ1-2	TRBV5-5	TGTGCCAGCAGCCCCCAAAACAGGGGGCATTATGGCTACACCTTC	CASSPQNRGHYGYTF
few	NA	TRBJ1-2	TRBV10-3	TGTGCCATCAGGGACAGTTCTTCCTATGGCTACACCTTC	CAIRDSSSYGYTF
once	TRBD1	TRBJ2-5	TRBV20-1	TGCAGTGCCAACCCCGGGACAGGGGCCCAAGAGACCCAGTACTTC	CSANPGTGAQETQYF
NA	TRBD2	TRBJ2-5	TRBV20-1	TGCAGTGCCAGAACCGGGACTAGCGGGGGATGGGGGACCCAGTACTTC	CSARTGTSGGWGTQYF
NA	TRBD1	TRBJ2-4	TRBV4-1	TGCGCCAGCAGCCATTTTGGGACAGGTTATAACATTCAGTACTTC	CASSHFGTGYNIQYF
NA	NA	TRBJ1-2	TRBV7-2	TGTGCCAGCTTTTTACGGCAAGGGTTGAACTATGGCTACACCTTC	CASFLRQGLNYGYTF
few	NA	TRBJ2-7	TRBV5-1	TGCGCCAGCAGCTTGGCGGGGGCGTCCGTCGAGCAGTACTTC	CASSLAGASVEQYF
NA	NA	TRBJ2-5	TRBV29-1	TGCAGCGTTGACAGTCTCCAAGAGACCCAGTACTTC	CSVDSLQETQYF
few	TRBD1	TRBJ2-7	TRBV20-1	TGCAGTGTTTCCGACAGGGGCCCCTACGAGCAGTACTTC	CSVSDRGPYEQYF
once	TRBD1	TRBJ1-5	TRBV6-1	TGTGCCAGCAGTCTCCCCGGGGGGGGACAGGGGTATAATCAGCCCCAGCATTTT	CASSLPGGGQGYNQPQHF
NA	NA	TRBJ1-4	TRBV5-1	TGCGCCAGCAGCTTGGGGTCAGGCGCAACTAGTGAAAAACTGTTTTTT	CASSLGSGATSEKLFF
few	NA	TRBJ2-5	TRBV7-6	TGTGCCAGCAGCGCCCATCAAGAGACCCAGTACTTC	CASSAHQETQYF
NA	NA	TRBJ2-4	TRBV3-1	TGTGCCAGCAGGAGTCCGGGACAACTAGCCAAAAACATTCAGTACTTC	CASRSPGQLAKNIQYF